The next 28 T cell receptor beta chains were all read from a single sample in a study of T cells after yellow fever vaccination. TCRdb reanalysed the 5' RACE reads using MiXCR and keeps one entry per CDR3 protein. The repertoire holds 150,000 to 200,000 distinct CDR3 sequences, with over 7% as singletons. The specimen was CD8+ T cells sorted from PBMCs, collected 45 days after the yellow fever booster vaccination. Receptors originate from a man aged 18 to 30 who received the YFV17D yellow fever vaccine.

The table lists this clonotype with a few counts. The J gene is TRBJ2-1, the V gene TRBV7-8; the match to TRBD1 covers 11 bases. V lost 1 base, J lost 3 bases, and 5 bases stayed unmatched. Germline assignment: CDR1 SGHVS and CDR2 FQNEAQ. This CDR3 has 17 amino acids. The CDR3 loop is CASSLEFGTGGYNEQFF. In DNA, the CDR3 is TGTGCCAGCAGCTTAGAATTTGGGACAGGGGGCTACAATGAGCAGTTCTTC. Using reference TRBV7-8 and TRBJ2-1 for the parts outside the CDR3, the full variable domain is GAGVSQSPRYKVAKRGQDVALRCDPISGHVSLFWYQQALGQGPEFLTYFQNEAQLDKSGLPSDRFFAERPEGSVSTLKIQRTQQEDSAVYLCASSLEFGTGGYNEQFFGPGTRLTVL.

The table lists this clonotype with a few counts. The rearrangement uses TRBV7-9 and TRBJ1-1; 9 bases line up with TRBD1. From germline, CDR1 is SEHNR and CDR2 FQNEAQ (reference sequence). The CDR3 consists of 16 residues. The V gene end was trimmed by 3 bases and the J gene end by 0 bases; junction bases not matched to a gene: 5. CDR3: CASSFPGQGVNTEAFF. As DNA, the CDR3 is TGTGCCAGCAGCTTCCCGGGACAGGGCGTGAACACTGAAGCTTTCTTT.

This chain connects TRBV12-3 or TRBV12-4 to TRBJ2-1; 13 bases align to TRBD2. The ends lost 3 bases at V and 9 bases at J; junction bases unmatched: 5. CDR3 size: 15 residues. CDR3 sequence reads: CASSLELAGGPEQFF. The CDR3 coding sequence is TGTGCCAGCAGTTTGGAACTAGCGGGGGGGCCTGAGCAGTTCTTC.

This clonotype showed up just a few times. The chain has TRBV4-1 and TRBJ1-5; TRBD1 is a possible D gene (6 bases). Germline V gives CDR1 MGHRA, CDR2 YSYEKL. The CDR3 loop spans 14 amino acids. The ends were cut back, 0 bases at V and 5 bases at J, with 8 bases in the middle. As DNA, the CDR3 is TGCGCCAGCAGCCAAGATGCAGGGGATCAGCCCCAGCATTTT. Translating it yields CASSQDAGDQPQHF.

This clonotype has a count of ten or more. The rearrangement joins TRBV4-1 to TRBJ1-2, with unresolved D. With 0 bases removed from V and 4 bases from J, the gap between germline ends came to 12 bases. The CDR3 length is 15 residues. Germline CDR1 MGHRA, CDR2 YSYEKL. The CDR3 DNA sequence: TGCGCCAGCAGCCAAGACCCAGGTGGCTTCTATGGCTACACCTTC. Its translation: CASSQDPGGFYGYTF.

This clonotype turned up a few times. This chain joins TRBV15 and TRBJ2-1; 8 bases line up with TRBD2. After removal of 5 bases from V and 3 bases from J, the junction contained 6 bases not matched to a gene. CDR1 is LNHNV, CDR2 YYDKDF, per germline (reference sequence). The CDR3 loop spans 15 amino acids. The CDR3 loop reads CATSSQGTSYNEQFF. In DNA form, the CDR3 reads TGTGCCACCAGCTCTCAAGGGACTAGCTACAATGAGCAGTTCTTC.

About this clonotype itself: Just one base apart from a much larger clone, this may be a read error. This chain uses TRBV7-9 with TRBJ2-7; a possible D gene is TRBD2 (5 bases). V was clipped by 2 bases and J by 5 bases, with 7 bases between them. The CDR3 totals 12 residues. CDR1 and CDR2 (germline): SEHNR, FQNEAQ (reference sequence). The CDR3 bases are TGTGCCAGCAGCTTACACGGGGACGAGCAGTACTTC. Translation: CASSLHGDEQYF.

Many counts were recorded for this clonotype. The J gene is TRBJ2-1, the V gene TRBV19, with TRBD1 matching 9 bases. Germline V gives CDR1 LNHDA, CDR2 SQIVND (reference sequence). The junction had 9 bases not matched to a gene; V was cut back by 3 bases and J by 15 bases. This CDR3 is built from 13 residues. The CDR3 DNA follows: TGTGCCAGTAGTATTGGCTCCGGGACAGGGTCGTTCTTC. Its translation is CASSIGSGTGSFF. The whole variable domain, remainder taken from reference TRBV19 and TRBJ2-1, is DGGITQSPKYLFRKEGQNVTLSCEQNLNHDAMYWYRQDPGQGLRLIYYSQIVNDFQKGDIAEGYSVSREKKESFPLTVTSAQKNPTAFYLCASSIGSGTGSFFGPGTRLTVL.

The V and J genes are TRBV12-3 or TRBV12-4 and TRBJ2-1; the match to TRBD2 covers 9 bases. The V gene end was trimmed by 9 bases and the J gene end by 8 bases; junction bases not matched to a gene: 14. The CDR3 is 15 amino acids. Here the CDR3 reads CAREPCGGVTDEQFF. The CDR3 nucleotides read TGTGCCAGGGAACCCTGCGGGGGGGTGACCGATGAGCAGTTCTTC.

The chain joins TRBV6-5 to TRBJ2-1; possibly TRBD2 for D (6 bases). This CDR3 spans 16 amino acids. Trimming took 0 bases from V and 2 from J, leaving 11 bases between them. Per germline, CDR1 MNHEY and CDR2 SVGAGI. CDR3 in DNA: TGTGCCAGCAGTTACTCGACTGAGCGGGCCTACAATGAGCAGTTCTTC. Encoded protein: CASSYSTERAYNEQFF.

The chain carries TRBV6-2 or TRBV6-3 and TRBJ1-1; D ambiguous. V was shortened by 1 base and J by 0 bases, with 12 bases between the two germline ends. The CDR3 extends over 16 amino acids. CDR1 MNHEY and CDR2 SVGEGT come from the germline V gene. The CDR3 reads CASSYLNGIMNTEAFF. CDR3 sequence (DNA): TGTGCCAGCAGTTACTTGAATGGCATCATGAACACTGAAGCTTTCTTT.

This clonotype came up many times. The chain employs TRBV4-1 and TRBJ2-4; D assignment may be TRBD1 or TRBD2 (6 bases each). This CDR3 is built from 15 residues. V was shortened by 1 base and J by 6 bases, with 13 bases between the two germline ends. CDR1 and CDR2 from the germline V gene are MGHRA and YSYEKL. CDR3 sequence: CASSQGHREVNIQYF. CDR3 DNA: TGCGCCAGCAGCCAAGGGCACAGGGAGGTAAACATTCAGTACTTC.

This clonotype occurred a few times. This sequence joins TRBV6-1 and TRBJ2-7; possibly TRBD1 for D (5 bases). CDR1 and CDR2 (germline): MNHNS, SASEGT. Trimming left V 2 bases short and J 7 bases short, with 12 bases between. The CDR3 spans 13 residues. The CDR3 DNA sequence: TGTGCCAGCAGTGAATATGGACACCGAGAGCAGTACGTC. Its translation: CASSEYGHREQYV.

The rearrangement uses TRBV4-1 and TRBJ2-5; 9 positions agree with TRBD1. The germline gives CDR1 MGHRA, CDR2 YSYEKL. V was clipped by 3 bases and J by 2 bases; unmatched bases: 13. This CDR3 contains 18 residues. DNA for the CDR3: TGCGCCAGCAGCCAGGACGAAGAACACAGGGGGCCTCAAGAGACCCAGTACTTC. The encoded protein is CASSQDEEHRGPQETQYF.

The sample holds a few counts of this clonotype. CDR3 nucleotide sequence: TGTGCCAGCAGCATCCTCCGGGGGGGCTTTCGCAATGAGCAGTTCTTC. It codes for CASSILRGGFRNEQFF. The J gene is TRBJ2-1, the V gene TRBV7-2, with 8 bases matching TRBD2. CDR3 length: 16 amino acids. Per the germline V gene, CDR1 is SGHTA and CDR2 is FQGNSA. V shed 5 bases and J 6 bases; nucleotides not matched to a gene: 12.

This clonotype was seen only a few times. The chain uses TRBV5-1 and TRBJ2-4; TRBD2 might be the D (7 bases). Germline V gene data show CDR1 as SGHRS and CDR2 as YFSETQ. Trimming took off 0 bases at V and 8 bases at J, with 12 bases between the two ends. The CDR3 is 14 amino acids. The DNA for the CDR3 is TGCGCCAGCAGCTTGGCGGGGGGCGGAGACATTCAGTACTTC. Protein product: CASSLAGGGDIQYF.

This clonotype was observed once. Just one base apart from a much larger clone, this may be a read error. J is TRBJ2-3 and V is TRBV10-3; D call uncertain. This CDR3 has 11 amino acids. The germline CDR1 and CDR2 sequences are ENHRY and SYGVKD. V lost 2 bases to trimming and J lost 9 bases, with 6 bases between them. This CDR3 is CAISELVTQYF. The CDR3 bases are TGTGCCATCAGTGAGCTTGTCACGCAGTATTTT.

This chain joins TRBV7-9 and TRBJ2-3, with D hard to call. V was trimmed by 11 bases and J by 1 base, leaving 10 bases between them. CDR3 length: 12 residues. The V gene's germline CDR1 is SEHNR and CDR2 FQNEAQ (reference sequence). The CDR3 is CAPGVGTDTQYF. DNA of the CDR3: TGTGCCCCTGGGGTTGGCACAGATACGCAGTATTTT.

Many counts were recorded for this clonotype. The chain recombines TRBV3-1 with TRBJ2-1, with 8 positions matching TRBD2. The CDR3 sequence is 15 residues long. Germline CDR1 and CDR2: LGHDT and YNNKEL (reference sequence). Germline trimming cut 1 base from V and 4 bases from J; bases unmatched to any gene: 3. The CDR3 sequence: CASSQGSGEYNEQFF. CDR3 DNA: TGTGCCAGCAGCCAAGGTAGCGGGGAGTACAATGAGCAGTTCTTC.

This clonotype was counted a few times. The J gene is TRBJ1-3, the V gene TRBV4-2; D is undetermined. Trimming stripped 1 base from V and 0 bases from J, with 13 bases between. The length of the CDR3 is 17 residues. Germline loops: CDR1 LGHNA, CDR2 YNFKEQ. The CDR3 spells CASSQVTQPSSGNTIYF. The CDR3 DNA reads TGTGCCAGCAGCCAAGTCACCCAGCCAAGCTCTGGAAACACCATATATTTT.

This clonotype has at least ten counts. The chain employs TRBV5-1 and TRBJ2-1, with 9 bases fitting TRBD1. Germline V lookup: CDR1 SGHRS, CDR2 YFSETQ. Trimming removed 4 bases from V and 5 bases from J; junction bases left unmatched: 7. This CDR3 comprises 15 residues. The CDR3 protein is CASSMGTGTHNEQFF. The CDR3 DNA is TGCGCCAGCAGCATGGGGACAGGGACTCACAATGAGCAGTTCTTC.

At least ten counts were recorded for this clonotype. This sequence joins TRBV4-1 and TRBJ2-2; no firm D call. The CDR3 totals 15 residues. V was cut by 0 bases and J by 1 base, with 6 bases left in between. CDR1 MGHRA and CDR2 YSYEKL come from the germline V gene. The CDR3 protein is CASSQDPGNTGELFF. CDR3 nucleotide sequence: TGCGCCAGCAGCCAAGATCCGGGGAACACCGGGGAGCTGTTTTTT.

The chain carries TRBV4-2 and TRBJ1-2, with D unclear. Trimming removed 0 bases from V and 8 bases from J, with 13 bases in between. The CDR3 consists of 14 residues. The V gene's germline CDR1 is LGHNA and CDR2 YNFKEQ. Here the CDR3 reads CASSQDLTSKGYTF. CDR3 sequence (DNA): TGTGCCAGCAGCCAAGATCTGACCTCGAAAGGCTACACCTTC.

The V and J genes are TRBV7-3 and TRBJ2-3, with a weak D call TRBD2 (5 bases). CDR1 SGHTA and CDR2 FQGTGA come from the germline V gene. The V end was cut by 6 bases, the J end by 5 bases, with 15 bases between. The CDR3 sequence is 14 residues long. CDR3 bases: TGTGCCAGCAGGAGGGAAGGTGGTTTAGATACGCAGTATTTT. It yields the protein CASRREGGLDTQYF. Full variable domain (rest looked up from reference TRBV7-3 and TRBJ2-3): GAGVSQTPSNKVTEKGKYVELRCDPISGHTALYWYRQSLGQGPEFLIYFQGTGAADDSGLPNDRFFAVRPEGSVSTLKIQRTERGDSAVYLCASRREGGLDTQYFGPGTRLTVL.

This clonotype was observed a few times. V is TRBV4-2 and J is TRBJ2-4; D ambiguous. CDR3 length: 12 residues. V was cut by 3 bases and J by 8 bases, with 8 bases left in between. Germline CDR1 and CDR2: LGHNA and YNFKEQ. The CDR3 sequence: CASSHLSDIQYF. CDR3 DNA: TGTGCCAGCAGCCATTTGTCCGACATTCAGTACTTC.

The V call is TRBV6-5, the J call TRBJ2-2; D remains unclear. The CDR3 totals 13 residues. CDR1 is MNHEY, CDR2 SVGAGI, per germline. Trimming removed 2 bases at V and 5 bases at J, with 6 bases between. In DNA form, the CDR3 reads TGTGCCAGCAGTTACGCAGCTACCGGGGAGCTGTTTTTT. As protein: CASSYAATGELFF.

In its sample, this clonotype was seen a few times. The rearrangement joins TRBV19 to TRBJ2-1; 7 bases are a match to TRBD1. The CDR3 has 15 residues. Germline loops: CDR1 LNHDA, CDR2 SQIVND (reference sequence). Unmatched junction bases numbered 3, after V lost 1 base and J lost 3 bases. The CDR3 reads CASSIAGGNYNEQFF. The CDR3 nucleotides read TGTGCCAGTAGTATAGCAGGGGGTAACTACAATGAGCAGTTCTTC.

The CDR3, as DNA: TGTGCCAGCAGTTTTAACAGTAACTATGGCTACACCTTC. As protein: CASSFNSNYGYTF. The chain employs TRBV27 and TRBJ1-2; the D is unclear. The germline CDR1 and CDR2 sequences are MNHEY and SMNVEV (reference sequence). Between the trimmed V and J ends, which lost 3 bases and 1 base, there was a span of 6 bases. This CDR3 has 13 residues.